This T cell receptor (beta chain) was captured by sequencing in a study of blood T cell repertoires in COVID-19 (dated by TCRdb to 2018 to 2020). A note on the overall study: The collaborator samples originated in the United States, Italy and Spain and spanned the acute and convalescent phases of COVID-19. The prospective study material was composed of cDNA or gDNA derived from T cells, B-cell-depleted T cells, or PBMCs. Deeply sampled blood TCRbeta repertoires from subjects exposed to, actively infected with, or recovered from COVID-19 were included in the dataset. A freely available public database, intended as a resource for researchers studying the immune response to SARS-CoV-2, is where the repertoires were released. Samples came from the ongoing ImmuneRACE study (first 160 participants) plus 1,254 subjects from 6 global collaborators. A de-identified subject ID, COVID-19 status, age in years and sex were almost always included in the sample metadata. Where available, HLA class I and class II types were obtained from metadata supplied by the sample provider rather than from assay-based typing.

Overall results and qualifications from the work: How much clinical and demographic metadata was included differed by source and by participant, and the metadata was provided uncurated.

The immunoSEQ Assay, a bias-controlled multiplex PCR, was used to amplify TCRbeta CDR3 regions from genomic DNA. Under the source paper's analysis protocol: The number of nucleated cells in each sample was estimated from the amplification of reference gene primers within the assay. To quantify the absolute abundance of each unique TCRbeta CDR3 rearrangement, sequence reads were collapsed and filtered. For each sample, productive Simpson clonality was calculated by taking the square root of Simpson's diversity index across productive rearrangements. The table was pulled from immuneACCESS by TCRdb, which kept in-frame rearrangements only. Such tables lose some clones; where checked, under half of the loss comes from unresolved V genes, and the rest has no known cause. V and J calls and clone size follow that table, whereas D and trimming were derived from the DNA. The sample has 55,000 to 80,000 clones on record, roughly nine tenths of them singletons. The biggest ten clones account for approximately 9% of the sample.

Worth noting for this clone: The target of this receptor is not known. No base qualities exist here, and no much larger clone lies one base off it.

V is reduced by 5 bases and J by 0 bases, leaving a spacing of 16 bases between them. Inclusive of the bounding cysteine and phenylalanine, the CDR3 is 16 residues long. Only the CDR3 region is kept as DNA, spanning 48 bases read in frame from base 1. The germline V gene (reference sequence) sets CDR1 to LNHDA and CDR2 to SQIVND. Each collaborating institution followed its own protocols to collect whole blood in K2EDTA tubes. For TCRbeta analysis, collaborators shipped samples in one of three forms: frozen whole blood, isolated PBMCs, or DNA extracted from either of those sample types. Sequenced sample: peripheral blood. Rearrangement joined TRBV19 to TRBJ1-1; the D gene remains uncertain. The TCR was taken from a man older than 75 with acute or convalescent COVID-19. The base sequence is TGTGCCAGTAGTCCAGGCCCCCCAGTCCTGAACACTGAAGCTTTCTTT. Translated, this gives CASSPGPPVLNTEAFF.